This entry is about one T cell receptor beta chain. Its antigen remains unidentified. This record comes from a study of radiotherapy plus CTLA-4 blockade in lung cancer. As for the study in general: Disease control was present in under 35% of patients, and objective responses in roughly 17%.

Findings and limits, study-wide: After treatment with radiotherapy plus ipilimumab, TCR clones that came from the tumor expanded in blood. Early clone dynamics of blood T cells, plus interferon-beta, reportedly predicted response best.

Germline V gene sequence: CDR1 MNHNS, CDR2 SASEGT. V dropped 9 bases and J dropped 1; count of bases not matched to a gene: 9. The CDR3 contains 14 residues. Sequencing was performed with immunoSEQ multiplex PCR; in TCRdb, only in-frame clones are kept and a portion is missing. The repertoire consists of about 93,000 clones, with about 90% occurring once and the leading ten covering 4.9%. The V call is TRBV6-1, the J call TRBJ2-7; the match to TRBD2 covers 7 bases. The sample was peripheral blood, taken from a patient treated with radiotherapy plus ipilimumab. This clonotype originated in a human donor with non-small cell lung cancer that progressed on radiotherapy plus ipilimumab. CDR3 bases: TGTGCCAGTTCCAAGGAGCGGGGTTCCTACGAGCAGTACTTC. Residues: CASSKERGSYEQYF.